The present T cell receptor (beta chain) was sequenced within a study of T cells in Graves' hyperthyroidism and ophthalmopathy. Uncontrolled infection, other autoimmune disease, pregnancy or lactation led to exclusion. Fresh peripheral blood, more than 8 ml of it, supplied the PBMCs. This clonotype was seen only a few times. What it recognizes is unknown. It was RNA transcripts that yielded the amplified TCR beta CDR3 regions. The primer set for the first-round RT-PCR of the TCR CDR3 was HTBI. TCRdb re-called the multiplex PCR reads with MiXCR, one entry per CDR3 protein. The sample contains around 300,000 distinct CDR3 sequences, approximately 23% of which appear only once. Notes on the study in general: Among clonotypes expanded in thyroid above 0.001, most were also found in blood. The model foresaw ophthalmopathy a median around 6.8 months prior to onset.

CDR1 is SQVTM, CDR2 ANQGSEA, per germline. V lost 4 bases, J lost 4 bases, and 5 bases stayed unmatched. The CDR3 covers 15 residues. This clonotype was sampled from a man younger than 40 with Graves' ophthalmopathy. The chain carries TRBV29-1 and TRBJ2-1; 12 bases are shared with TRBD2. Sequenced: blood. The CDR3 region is CSVAPTSGGYNEQFF. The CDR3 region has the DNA TGCAGCGTTGCCCCGACTAGCGGGGGATACAATGAGCAGTTCTTC.